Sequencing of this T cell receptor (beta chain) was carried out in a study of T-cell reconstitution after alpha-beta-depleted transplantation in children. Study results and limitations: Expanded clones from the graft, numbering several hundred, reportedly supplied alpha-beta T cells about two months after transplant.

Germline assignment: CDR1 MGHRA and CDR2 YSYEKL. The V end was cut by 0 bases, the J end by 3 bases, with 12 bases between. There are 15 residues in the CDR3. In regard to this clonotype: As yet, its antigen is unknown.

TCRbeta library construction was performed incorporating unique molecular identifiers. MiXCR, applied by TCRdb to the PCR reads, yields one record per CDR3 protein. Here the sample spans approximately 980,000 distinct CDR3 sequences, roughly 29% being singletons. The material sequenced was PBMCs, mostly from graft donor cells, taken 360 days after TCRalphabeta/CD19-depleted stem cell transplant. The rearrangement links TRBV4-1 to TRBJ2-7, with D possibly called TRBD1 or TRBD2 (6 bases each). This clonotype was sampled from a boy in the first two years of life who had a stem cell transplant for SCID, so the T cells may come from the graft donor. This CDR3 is CASSQDDGGGYEQYF. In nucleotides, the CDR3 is TGCGCCAGCAGCCAAGATGACGGGGGCGGCTACGAGCAGTACTTC.